This TCR beta chain was obtained from a study of graft-versus-host responses after intestinal transplantation. Overall study: Transplants given to recipients were multivisceral, liver-intestinal, or isolated intestinal.

Study-wide results and limits: There were GvH clones found in recipient marrow, and some of them appeared first in ileum or blood. The study associated peak circulating GvH clone levels with early post-transplant HvG declines. Within allografts, high graft-versus-host to host-versus-graft clonal ratios were seen among patients with graft-donor T cell macrochimerism.

Sequenced by immunoSEQ multiplex PCR; TCRdb stores in-frame clones only, minus some. This sample yields tens of thousands of clones, of which roughly 89% are seen a single time; about 2.9% belongs to the top ten. On this clone itself: As yet, its antigen is unknown.

The CDR3 has 10 residues. CDR1 is SNHLY and CDR2 is FYNNEI in the germline V gene. V was cut by 8 bases and J by 5 bases, with 7 bases left in between. The sequences come from PBMCs, collected less than 130 days after intestinal transplantation. This sequence originates from a human patient who received an intestinal transplant, so some T cells may come from the graft donor. The J gene is TRBJ2-7, the V gene TRBV2; possible D gene TRBD1, 6 bases. For the CDR3, the DNA is TGTGCCAGCGGGGGCCACGAGCAGTACTTC. Translated, it gives CASGGHEQYF. The full variable domain, its missing parts supplied by reference TRBV2 and TRBJ2-7, is EPEVTQTPSHQVTQMGQEVILRCVPISNHLYFYWYRQILGQKVEFLVSFYNNEISEKSEIFDDQFSVERPDGSNFTLKIRSTKLEDSAMYFCASGGHEQYFGPGTRLTVT.